This entry lists 5 T cell receptor beta chains sequenced from one sample in a study of shared clonotypes between healthy human individuals. Clones were sequenced by immunoSEQ multiplex PCR, and TCRdb holds only the in-frame ones, with some missing. The table shows about 1.1 million clones, with approximately 77% occurring only once. The sample was memory CD4+ T cells from PBMCs. Subset specified: CD45RA-negative fraction. Source of these receptors: a man younger than 35 in good health. Some clones in this sample may be carry-over from other donors' samples.

The chain joins TRBV5-6 to TRBJ1-2; possibly TRBD1 for D (5 bases). The length of the CDR3 is 15 residues. Germline V gene sequence: CDR1 SGHDT, CDR2 YYEEEE. V was cut by 5 bases and J by 4 bases, with 18 bases left in between. The CDR3 sequence is CASSWRFQGTYGYTF. The CDR3 DNA is TGTGCCAGCAGTTGGCGATTTCAGGGTACCTATGGCTACACCTTC.

This clone occurred once. The same CDR3 is also encoded by other DNA sequences in this sample. The CDR3 nucleotides read TGTGCCAGCAGTCCACCCCAGGGGACTAATGAAAAACTGTTTTTT. This gives the protein CASSPPQGTNEKLFF. The chain uses TRBV6-6 and TRBJ1-4, with a weak D call TRBD1 (6 bases). The length of the CDR3 is 15 residues. V shed 5 bases and J shed 2 bases, with 12 bases lying between them. Germline CDR1 MNHNY, CDR2 SVGAGI (reference sequence).

J is TRBJ1-4 and V is TRBV10-1; weak D call: TRBD1 (5 bases). With 10 bases removed from V and 1 base from J, the gap between germline ends came to 10 bases. The CDR3 loop spans 13 amino acids. Germline CDR1 is WNHNN and CDR2 is SYGVQD (reference sequence). CDR3 region: CATGRGTNEKLFF. CDR3 DNA sequence: TGCGCCACCGGGAGGGGAACTAATGAAAAACTGTTTTTT.

The chain links TRBV5-1 to TRBJ2-5; 7 positions match TRBD1. Germline assignment: CDR1 SGHRS and CDR2 YFSETQ. The J segment lost 5 bases and the V segment lost 3 bases, leaving 7 bases of the junction unmatched. The length of the CDR3 is 14 residues. The CDR3 nucleotides are TGCGCCAGCAGCTCTGGGACAGTCCGGGAGACCCAGTACTTC. Its translation is CASSSGTVRETQYF. The entire variable domain, with the rest obtained from reference TRBV5-1 and TRBJ2-5, is as follows: KAGVTQTPRYLIKTRGQQVTLSCSPISGHRSVSWYQQTPGQGLQFLFEYFSETQRNKGNFPGRFSGRQFSNSRSEMNVSTLELGDSALYLCASSSGTVRETQYFGPGTRLLVL.

The rearrangement links TRBV25-1 to TRBJ1-2, with D uncertain. Germline-derived CDR1 and CDR2 are MGHDK and SYGVNS. The V end was cut by 2 bases, the J end by 6 bases, with 10 bases between. This CDR3 comprises 13 residues. Here the CDR3 DNA reads TGTGCCAGCAGTGAACATAGCGGGAATGGCTACACCTTC. It specifies CASSEHSGNGYTF.